This passage covers 13 T cell receptor beta chains from one sample sequenced in a study of early T cells in non-severe SARS-CoV-2 infection. In TCRdb, the 5' RACE reads were re-called with MiXCR into one record per CDR3 protein. This sample carries roughly 88,000 distinct CDR3 sequences, 12% to 15% of them seen once, and the ten largest clones take under 6.5%. Sequenced: whole blood. These receptors were obtained from an adult who was a healthcare worker with PCR-confirmed SARS-CoV-2 infection or an uninfected control (not recorded which).

The J gene is TRBJ1-4, the V gene TRBV18; 8 positions agree with TRBD1. Looked up from germline, CDR1 is KGHSH and CDR2 is LQKENI. V was pared by 0 bases and J by 10 bases, with 7 bases of the junction left unmatched. This CDR3 has 15 residues. CDR3 region: CASSPPQGASGKLFF. The CDR3 nucleotides are TGTGCCAGCTCACCACCCCAGGGGGCAAGCGGAAAACTGTTTTTT.

V and J are TRBV5-1 and TRBJ1-6, with 7 nucleotides matching TRBD1. Germline V lookup: CDR1 SGHRS, CDR2 YFSETQ. This CDR3 is 17 amino acids long. With V trimmed by 0 bases and J by 1 base, 4 bases remained unmatched. The CDR3 protein is CASSLESTGSYNSPLHF. In DNA form, the CDR3 reads TGCGCCAGCAGCTTGGAGTCGACAGGGTCCTATAATTCACCCCTCCACTTT.

This sequence joins TRBV7-6 and TRBJ2-5, with D perhaps TRBD1 (8 bases). Germline V gene sequence: CDR1 SGHVS, CDR2 FNYEAQ. The CDR3 contains 16 residues. Trimming left V 0 bases short and J 6 bases short, with 17 bases between. In DNA, the CDR3 is TGTGCCAGCAGCTTAGCCGGACAGGGAGGGCGAAAGACCCAGTACTTC. This encodes CASSLAGQGGRKTQYF.

At least ten counts were recorded for this clonotype. This chain connects TRBV9 to TRBJ2-7; TRBD1 agrees at 9 bases. Unmatched junction bases numbered 3, after V lost 2 bases and J lost 6 bases. Germline V lookup: CDR1 SGDLS, CDR2 YYNGEE. The length of the CDR3 is 13 residues. The CDR3 DNA reads as TGTGCCAGCAGCGTCCAGACAGGGGGCGAGCAGTACTTC. Translating it yields CASSVQTGGEQYF. Based on the CDR3 plus reference TRBV9 and TRBJ2-7, the full variable domain is DSGVTQTPKHLITATGQRVTLRCSPRSGDLSVYWYQQSLDQGLQFLIQYYNGEERAKGNILERFSAQQFPDLHSELNLSSLELGDSALYFCASSVQTGGEQYFGPGTRLTVT.

This sequence joins TRBV7-2 and TRBJ2-7; D may be TRBD1 or TRBD2 (5 bases each). The length of the CDR3 is 15 residues. V shed 6 bases and J shed 4 bases, with 19 bases lying between them. The V gene's germline CDR1 is SGHTA and CDR2 FQGNSA. The CDR3 protein is CASSRTGTPQYEQYF. CDR3 bases: TGTGCCAGCAGTCGAACCGGGACCCCCCAGTACGAGCAGTACTTC.

Only a few counts were recorded for this clonotype. The gene calls are TRBV29-1 and TRBJ2-7; no firm D call. Germline lookup yields CDR1 SQVTM and CDR2 ANQGSEA. Trimming stripped 1 base from V and 4 bases from J, with 5 bases between. This CDR3 contains 11 residues. The CDR3 sequence: CSVEGLYEQYF. CDR3 nucleotides: TGCAGCGTTGAAGGGTTATACGAGCAGTACTTC.

The table lists this clonotype with a few counts. The V call is TRBV7-9, the J call TRBJ2-5; TRBD1 aligns across 9 bases. This CDR3 comprises 21 residues. Germline V gene sequence: CDR1 SEHNR, CDR2 FQNEAQ (reference sequence). V lost 3 bases, J lost 2 bases, and 22 bases stayed unmatched. The CDR3 is CASSFYATGTGPYGEQETQYF. In nucleotides, the CDR3 is TGTGCCAGCAGCTTTTATGCGACGGGGACAGGGCCATACGGGGAACAAGAGACCCAGTACTTC.

The chain is built from TRBV5-6 and TRBJ2-3, with TRBD2 matching over 7 bases. From germline, CDR1 is SGHDT and CDR2 YYEEEE. Losses at the gene ends were 3 bases for V and 1 base for J; bases not matched to a gene: 5. The CDR3 loop spans 15 amino acids. The CDR3 DNA reads TGTGCCAGCAGCTCCGGGACTACCCGCACAGATACGCAGTATTTT. It is translated as CASSSGTTRTDTQYF.

The chain joins TRBV4-1 to TRBJ2-3; the D call may be TRBD1 or TRBD2 (5 bases each). This CDR3 spans 18 amino acids. Germline CDR1 and CDR2: MGHRA and YSYEKL. V dropped 3 bases and J dropped 1 base, with 20 bases sitting between them. The CDR3 loop is CASSQTRHPGTRTDTQYF. The CDR3 nucleotides are TGCGCCAGCAGCCAGACCCGCCACCCTGGGACCCGCACAGATACGCAGTATTTT.

The CDR3 region is CASRGLAGTTDTQYF. For the CDR3, the DNA is TGTGCCAGCAGGGGACTAGCGGGGACCACAGATACGCAGTATTTT. J is TRBJ2-3 and V is TRBV9; 13 bases line up with TRBD2. The CDR3 has 15 residues. V lost 5 bases and J lost 2; bases outside the gene matches: 2. The germline gives CDR1 SGDLS, CDR2 YYNGEE. The variable domain in full, with the rest retrieved from reference TRBV9 and TRBJ2-3, is DSGVTQTPKHLITATGQRVTLRCSPRSGDLSVYWYQQSLDQGLQFLIQYYNGEERAKGNILERFSAQQFPDLHSELNLSSLELGDSALYFCASRGLAGTTDTQYFGPGTRLTVL.

This clonotype was recorded at least ten times. The rearrangement links TRBV29-1 to TRBJ1-2; no clear D. CDR3 length equals 12 residues. V dropped 3 bases and J dropped 7 bases, with 12 bases sitting between them. Germline values: CDR1 SQVTM, CDR2 ANQGSEA. As DNA, the CDR3 is TGCAGCGTTGACCGGGAGGCCGGTGGCTACACCTTC. Amino acid sequence: CSVDREAGGYTF.

This clonotype was observed at least ten times. The genes are TRBV11-2 and TRBJ2-7, with unresolved D. The V end was cut by 5 bases, the J end by 8 bases, with 10 bases between. This CDR3 region has 11 residues. Looked up from germline, CDR1 is SGHAT and CDR2 is FQNNGV. The DNA for the CDR3 is TGTGCCAGCAGCCCCATGACCAAGCAGTACTTC. Protein: CASSPMTKQYF. Full variable domain (missing parts from reference TRBV11-2 and TRBJ2-7): EAGVAQSPRYKIIEKRQSVAFWCNPISGHATLYWYQQILGQGPKLLIQFQNNGVVDDSQLPKDRFSAERLKGVDSTLKIQPAKLEDSAVYLCASSPMTKQYFGPGTRLTVT.

This clonotype was picked up a small number of times. This sequence joins TRBV29-1 and TRBJ2-1; TRBD2 is a possible D gene (6 bases). Trimming removed 4 bases from V and 8 bases from J, with 15 bases in between. CDR1 and CDR2 from the germline V gene are SQVTM and ANQGSEA. CDR3 size: 13 residues. The CDR3 coding sequence is TGCAGCGTTGGCCGCCCGCCGGGGGATGAGCAGTTCTTC. It specifies CSVGRPPGDEQFF.